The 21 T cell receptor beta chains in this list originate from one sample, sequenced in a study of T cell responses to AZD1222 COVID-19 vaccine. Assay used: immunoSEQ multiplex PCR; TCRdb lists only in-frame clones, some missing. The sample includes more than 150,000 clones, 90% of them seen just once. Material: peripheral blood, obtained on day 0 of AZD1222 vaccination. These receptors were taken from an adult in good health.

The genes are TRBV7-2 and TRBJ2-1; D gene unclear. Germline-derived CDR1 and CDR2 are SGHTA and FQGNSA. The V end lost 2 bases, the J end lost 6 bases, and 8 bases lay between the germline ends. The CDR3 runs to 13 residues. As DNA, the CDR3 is TGTGCCAGCAGCTTACTTGCGGCCAATGAGCAGTTCTTC. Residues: CASSLLAANEQFF.

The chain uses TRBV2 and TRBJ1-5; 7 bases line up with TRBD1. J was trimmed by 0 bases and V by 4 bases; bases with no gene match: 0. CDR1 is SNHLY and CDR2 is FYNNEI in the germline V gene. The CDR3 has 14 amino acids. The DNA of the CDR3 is TGTGCCAGCAGTGGGGACAGTAGCAATCAGCCCCAGCATTTT. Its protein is CASSGDSSNQPQHF.

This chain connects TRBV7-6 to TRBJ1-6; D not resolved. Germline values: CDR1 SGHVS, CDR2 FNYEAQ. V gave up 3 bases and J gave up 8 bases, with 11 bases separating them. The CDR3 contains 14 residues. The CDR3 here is CASSLSDVDSPLHF. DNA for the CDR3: TGTGCCAGCAGCTTGTCGGATGTCGATTCACCCCTCCACTTT.

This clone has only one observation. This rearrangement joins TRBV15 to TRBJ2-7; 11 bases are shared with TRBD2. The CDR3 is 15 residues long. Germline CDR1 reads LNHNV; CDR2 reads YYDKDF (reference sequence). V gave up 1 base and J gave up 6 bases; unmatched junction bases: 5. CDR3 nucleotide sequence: TGTGCCACCAGCAGAGTAGCGGGGGGGCGATCCGAGCAGTACTTC. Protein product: CATSRVAGGRSEQYF.

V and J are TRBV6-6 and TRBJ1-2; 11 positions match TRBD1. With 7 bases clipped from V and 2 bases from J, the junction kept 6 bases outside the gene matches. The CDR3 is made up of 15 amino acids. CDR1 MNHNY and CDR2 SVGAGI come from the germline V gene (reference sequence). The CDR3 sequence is CASTRGQGGNYGYTF. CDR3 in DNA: TGTGCCAGCACTCGGGGACAGGGGGGAAACTATGGCTACACCTTC.

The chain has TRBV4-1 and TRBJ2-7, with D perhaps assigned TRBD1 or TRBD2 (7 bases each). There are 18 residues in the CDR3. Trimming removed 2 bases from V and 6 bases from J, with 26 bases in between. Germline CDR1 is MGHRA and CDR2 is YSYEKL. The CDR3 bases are TGCGCCAGCAGCCAAAAAAGGGAGGGGGACAGTCCGAGATCCGAGCAGTACTTC. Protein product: CASSQKREGDSPRSEQYF.

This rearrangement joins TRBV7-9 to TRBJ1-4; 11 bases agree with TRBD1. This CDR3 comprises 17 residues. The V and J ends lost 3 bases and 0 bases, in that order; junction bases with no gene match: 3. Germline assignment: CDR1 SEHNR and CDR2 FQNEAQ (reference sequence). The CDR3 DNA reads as TGTGCCAGCAGCTTGAAGGGACAGGGGGCAACTAATGAAAAACTGTTTTTT. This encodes CASSLKGQGATNEKLFF.

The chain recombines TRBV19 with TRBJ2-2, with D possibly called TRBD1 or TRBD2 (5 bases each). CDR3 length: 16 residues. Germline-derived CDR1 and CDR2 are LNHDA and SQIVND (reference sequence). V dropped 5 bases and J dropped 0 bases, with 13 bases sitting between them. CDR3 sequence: CASSLPGTANTGELFF. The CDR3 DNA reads TGTGCCAGTAGTTTACCGGGGACGGCGAACACCGGGGAGCTGTTTTTT. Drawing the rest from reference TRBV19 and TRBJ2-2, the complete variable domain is DGGITQSPKYLFRKEGQNVTLSCEQNLNHDAMYWYRQDPGQGLRLIYYSQIVNDFQKGDIAEGYSVSREKKESFPLTVTSAQKNPTAFYLCASSLPGTANTGELFFGEGSRLTVL.

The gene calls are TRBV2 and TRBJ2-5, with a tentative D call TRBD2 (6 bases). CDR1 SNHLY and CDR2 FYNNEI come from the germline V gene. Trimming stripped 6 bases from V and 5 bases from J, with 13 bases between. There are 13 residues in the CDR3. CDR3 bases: TGTGCCAGCAGGGGACTGGCGCCGGAGACCCAGTACTTC. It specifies CASRGLAPETQYF.

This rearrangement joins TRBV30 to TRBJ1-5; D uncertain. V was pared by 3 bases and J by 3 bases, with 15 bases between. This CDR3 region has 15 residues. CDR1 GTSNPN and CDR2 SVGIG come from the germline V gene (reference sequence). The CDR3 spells CAWSGRWGYNQPQHF. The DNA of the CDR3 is TGTGCCTGGAGCGGTCGGTGGGGATACAATCAGCCCCAGCATTTT.

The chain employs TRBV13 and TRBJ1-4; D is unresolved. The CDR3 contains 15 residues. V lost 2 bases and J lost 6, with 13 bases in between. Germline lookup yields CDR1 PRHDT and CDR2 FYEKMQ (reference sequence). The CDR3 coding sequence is TGTGCCAGCAGCTTAAGGACGGGAATCGATGAAAAACTGTTTTTT. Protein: CASSLRTGIDEKLFF.

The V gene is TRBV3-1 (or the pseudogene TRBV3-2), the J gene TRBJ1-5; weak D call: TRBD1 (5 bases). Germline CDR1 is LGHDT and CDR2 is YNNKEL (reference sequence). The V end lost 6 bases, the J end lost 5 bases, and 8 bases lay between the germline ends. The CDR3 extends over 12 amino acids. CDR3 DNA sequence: TGTGCCAGCAGGTTAGGGGATCAGCCCCAGCATTTT. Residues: CASRLGDQPQHF.

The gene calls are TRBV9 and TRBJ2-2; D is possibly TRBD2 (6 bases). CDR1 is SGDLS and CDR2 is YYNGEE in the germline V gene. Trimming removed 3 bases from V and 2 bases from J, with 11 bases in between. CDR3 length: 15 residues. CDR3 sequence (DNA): TGTGCCAGCAGCGCTCGGGACTTTAACACCGGGGAGCTGTTTTTT. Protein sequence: CASSARDFNTGELFF.

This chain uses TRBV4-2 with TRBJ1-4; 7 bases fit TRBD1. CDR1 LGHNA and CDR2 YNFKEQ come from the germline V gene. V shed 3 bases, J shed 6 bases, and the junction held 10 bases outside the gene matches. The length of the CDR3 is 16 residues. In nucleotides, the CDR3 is TGTGCCAGCAGCCACGCGAAGGGGGCGGAACATGAAAAACTGTTTTTT. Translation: CASSHAKGAEHEKLFF.

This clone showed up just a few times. The CDR3 DNA reads as TGCGCCAGCAGCCCCCAGACTAGCGGGGGGTACGAGCAGTACTTC. The encoded protein is CASSPQTSGGYEQYF. The rearrangement links TRBV4-1 to TRBJ2-7; TRBD2 matches at 13 bases. V was clipped by 4 bases and J by 4 bases; unmatched bases: 4. The CDR3 runs 15 residues. Germline V CDR1 and CDR2: MGHRA, YSYEKL.

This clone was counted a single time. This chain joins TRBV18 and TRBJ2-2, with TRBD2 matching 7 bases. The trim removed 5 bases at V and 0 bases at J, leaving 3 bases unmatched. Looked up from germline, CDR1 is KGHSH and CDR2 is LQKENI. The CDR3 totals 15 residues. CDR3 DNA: TGTGCCAGCTCATCCCGGGAGGCGAACACCGGGGAGCTGTTTTTT. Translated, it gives CASSSREANTGELFF.

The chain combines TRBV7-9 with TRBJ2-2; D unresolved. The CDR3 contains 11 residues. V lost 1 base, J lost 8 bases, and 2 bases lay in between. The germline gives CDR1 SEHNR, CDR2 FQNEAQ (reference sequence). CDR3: CASSLEGELFF. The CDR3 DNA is TGTGCCAGCAGCTTAGAGGGGGAGCTGTTTTTT. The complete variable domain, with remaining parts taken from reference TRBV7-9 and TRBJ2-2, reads DTGVSQNPRHKITKRGQNVTFRCDPISEHNRLYWYRQTLGQGPEFLTYFQNEAQLEKSRLLSDRFSAERPKGSFSTLEIQRTEQGDSAMYLCASSLEGELFFGEGSRLTVL.

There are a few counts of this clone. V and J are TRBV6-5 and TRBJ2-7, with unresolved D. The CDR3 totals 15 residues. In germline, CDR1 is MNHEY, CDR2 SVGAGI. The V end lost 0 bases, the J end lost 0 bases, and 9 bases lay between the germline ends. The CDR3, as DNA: TGTGCCAGCAGTTACTCATTGAACCCCTCCTACGAGCAGTACTTC. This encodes CASSYSLNPSYEQYF.

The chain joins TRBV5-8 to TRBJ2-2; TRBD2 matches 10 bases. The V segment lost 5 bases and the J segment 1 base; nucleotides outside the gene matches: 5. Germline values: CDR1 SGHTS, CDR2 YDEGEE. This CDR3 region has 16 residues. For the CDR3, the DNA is TGTGCCAGCAGTCGTAGCGGGAGGTTGAACACCGGGGAGCTGTTTTTT. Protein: CASSRSGRLNTGELFF.

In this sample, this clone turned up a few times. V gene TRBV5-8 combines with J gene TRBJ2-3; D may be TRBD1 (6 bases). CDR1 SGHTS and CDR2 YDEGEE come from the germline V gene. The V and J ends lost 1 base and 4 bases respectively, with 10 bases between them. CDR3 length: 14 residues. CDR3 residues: CASSLNRAADTQYF. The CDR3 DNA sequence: TGTGCCAGCAGCTTGAACAGGGCGGCAGATACGCAGTATTTT.

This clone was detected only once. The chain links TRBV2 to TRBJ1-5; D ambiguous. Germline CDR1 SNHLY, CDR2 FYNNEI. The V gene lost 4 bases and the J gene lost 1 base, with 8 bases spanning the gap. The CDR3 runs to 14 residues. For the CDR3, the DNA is TGTGCCAGCAGTGGGATACAGAGCAATCAGCCCCAGCATTTT. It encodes CASSGIQSNQPQHF.